A single sample gave rise to the 10 T cell receptor beta chains below, sequenced in a study of cytotoxic CD8 clonotypes in ibrutinib-treated CLL. Measured with immunoSEQ multiplex PCR; TCRdb has only the in-frame clones, and not every one. The table shows about 140,000 clones, with 65% to 85% occurring only once. The sample consisted of PBMCs, taken after 36 months of ibrutinib treatment. Receptors originate from a human donor with chronic lymphocytic leukemia.

This sequence joins TRBV18 and TRBJ1-5; D unclear. Germline V gives CDR1 KGHSH, CDR2 LQKENI. V lost 0 bases, J lost 0 bases, and 12 bases lay in between. The CDR3 spans 17 residues. The CDR3 here is CASSPPREPYSNQPQHF. For the CDR3, the DNA is TGTGCCAGCTCACCACCCCGGGAGCCTTATAGCAATCAGCCCCAGCATTTT.

The genes are TRBV28 and TRBJ1-6, with 7 bases aligning to TRBD1. The CDR3 is 17 residues long. Germline V CDR1 and CDR2: MDHEN, SYDVKM. Trimming at V came to 1 base and at J to 5 bases, leaving 8 bases not matched to a gene. As DNA, the CDR3 is TGTGCCAGCAGTTTATACCCTTTACAGGGGAATAATTCACCCCTCCACTTT. It specifies CASSLYPLQGNNSPLHF.

V usage is TRBV15 and J usage is TRBJ1-2; TRBD1 agrees at 7 bases. The junction had 11 bases not matched to a gene; V was cut back by 0 bases and J by 7 bases. Per the germline V gene, CDR1 is LNHNV and CDR2 is YYDKDF (reference sequence). This CDR3 is built from 16 residues. The CDR3 DNA sequence: TGTGCCACCAGCAGAGATCTTAGACAGGGAATGAGTGGCTACACCTTC. Its translation: CATSRDLRQGMSGYTF.

This chain uses TRBV6-5 with TRBJ1-1, with TRBD1 matching 7 bases. CDR3 length: 14 amino acids. The junction had 4 bases not matched to a gene; V was cut back by 4 bases and J by 2 bases. CDR1 and CDR2 from the germline V gene are MNHEY and SVGAGI. The CDR3 DNA reads TGTGCCAGCAGTTTACAGGGGATCAACACTGAAGCTTTCTTT. Amino acids: CASSLQGINTEAFF.

The rearrangement links TRBV19 to TRBJ1-5, with D maybe TRBD1 (6 bases). This CDR3 has 17 amino acids. CDR1 is LNHDA and CDR2 is SQIVND in the germline V gene (reference sequence). Trimming cost V 3 bases and J 4 bases, with 19 bases left between them. CDR3 region: CASSILRGLNFNQPQHF. CDR3 in DNA: TGTGCCAGTAGTATCCTCAGGGGCCTTAACTTTAATCAGCCCCAGCATTTT.

The chain couples TRBV11-3 to TRBJ2-5; D possibly corresponds to TRBD1 (5 bases). V shed 2 bases and J shed 5 bases, with 12 bases lying between them. The CDR3 covers 14 residues. Germline V gene data show CDR1 as SGHNT and CDR2 as YENEEA. The CDR3 region has the DNA TGTGCCAGCAGCTTACAGGGCGCCGCGGAGACCCAGTACTTC. This sequence encodes CASSLQGAAETQYF.

V gene TRBV10-2 combines with J gene TRBJ1-3, with D possibly matching TRBD1 (6 bases). The V gene's germline CDR1 is WSHSY and CDR2 SAAADI. V was cut by 3 bases and J by 8 bases, with 17 bases left in between. The CDR3 is made up of 15 amino acids. This chain's CDR3 is CASSDQTGRRDTIYF. CDR3 bases: TGCGCCAGCAGTGACCAGACAGGCCGACGGGACACCATATATTTT.

This chain links TRBV7-3 with TRBJ2-2; 13 positions match TRBD2. The CDR3 spans 17 residues. V trimming: 4 bases; J trimming: 2 bases; junction bases outside the gene matches: 4. Germline V gene lookup returns CDR1 SGHTA and CDR2 FQGTGA. The CDR3 here is CASSSRTSGSNTGELFF. The CDR3 DNA sequence: TGTGCCAGCAGCTCCCGGACTAGCGGGAGCAACACCGGGGAGCTGTTTTTT.

The rearrangement uses TRBV28 and TRBJ1-2, with D tentatively TRBD1 (6 bases). There are 14 residues in the CDR3. V lost 6 bases and J 4 bases, leaving 15 bases between the germline ends. Germline values: CDR1 MDHEN, CDR2 SYDVKM. The CDR3 spells CASSQGGGGYGYTF. The DNA of the CDR3 is TGTGCCAGCAGCCAAGGAGGGGGGGGCTATGGCTACACCTTC.

V usage is TRBV11-2 and J usage is TRBJ1-6; TRBD1 agrees at 9 bases. The CDR3 runs to 15 residues. CDR1 SGHAT and CDR2 FQNNGV come from the germline V gene. V trimming: 6 bases; J trimming: 6 bases; junction bases outside the gene matches: 6. CDR3 region: CASRGTGNFNSPLHF. CDR3 nucleotides: TGTGCCAGCAGAGGGACAGGGAACTTTAATTCACCCCTCCACTTT.